This TCR beta chain was identified in a study of blood T cell repertoires in COVID-19. Authors' processing steps: Estimation of nucleated cell counts was performed using reference gene primer amplification. TCRdb's table, derived via immunoSEQ multiplex PCR, lists solely in-frame clones and lacks some. The V and J calls and clone size come from that table; D and trimming were worked out from the DNA. The sample contains around 170,000 clones, around 67% of which appear only once. Looked up from germline, CDR1 is SGHAT and CDR2 is FQNNGV. The length of the CDR3 is 19 residues. Trimming removed 2 bases from V and 5 bases from J, with 27 bases in between.

The sample taken for sequencing was peripheral blood. The TCR comes from a woman aged 80 or over with acute or convalescent COVID-19. The chain is built from TRBV11-2 and TRBJ2-5; weak D call: TRBD2 (7 bases). The chain's CDR3 is CASSLLRGHFGSGRETQYF. CDR3 DNA: TGTGCCAGCAGCTTATTGCGGGGGCACTTTGGATCGGGTAGGGAGACCCAGTACTTC.